This T cell receptor (beta chain) stems from a study of T-cell reconstitution after alpha-beta-depleted transplantation in children. Germline values: CDR1 SEHNR, CDR2 FQNEAQ (reference sequence). The CDR3 sequence is 15 residues long. V lost 5 bases and J lost 1, with 13 bases in between. This clonotype came up a few times. As yet, its antigen is unknown. Unique molecular identifiers were incorporated when the TCRbeta library was constructed. TCRdb reanalysed the PCR reads using MiXCR and keeps one entry per CDR3 protein. The sample yields around 960,000 distinct CDR3 sequences, roughly 31% seen once. Study results and caveats: Reported findings indicate that, about two months after transplant, alpha-beta T cells came from several hundred expanded clones, which were derived from non-depleted graft cells. TCRbeta diversity was high at day 60 in some patients (a result of surviving recipient T cells and thymic progenitors). T-cell counts and diversity at one year following transplant were attributed mainly to newly produced T cells.

This TCR was sampled from a boy in the first two years of life who had a stem cell transplant for SCID, so the T cells may come from the graft donor. J is TRBJ2-3 and V is TRBV7-9; D might be TRBD2 (5 bases). The sample in question was PBMCs, mostly from graft donor cells, obtained 360 days after TCRalphabeta/CD19-depleted stem cell transplant. The CDR3 here is CASSLLGVGTDTQYF. DNA for the CDR3: TGTGCCAGCAGCCTTCTGGGAGTGGGCACAGATACGCAGTATTTT.